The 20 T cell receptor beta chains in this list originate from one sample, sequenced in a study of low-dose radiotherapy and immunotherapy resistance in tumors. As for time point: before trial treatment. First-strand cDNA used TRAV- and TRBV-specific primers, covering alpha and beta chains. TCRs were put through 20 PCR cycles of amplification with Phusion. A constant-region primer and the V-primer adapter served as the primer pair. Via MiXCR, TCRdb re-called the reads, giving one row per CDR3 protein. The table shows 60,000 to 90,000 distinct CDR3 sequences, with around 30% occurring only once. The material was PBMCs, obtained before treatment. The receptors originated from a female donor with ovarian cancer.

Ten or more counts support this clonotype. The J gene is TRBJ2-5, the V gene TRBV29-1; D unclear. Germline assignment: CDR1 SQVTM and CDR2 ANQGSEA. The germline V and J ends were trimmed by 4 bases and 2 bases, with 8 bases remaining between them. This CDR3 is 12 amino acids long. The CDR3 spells CSVGVQQETQYF. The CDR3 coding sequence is TGCAGCGTTGGGGTACAGCAAGAGACCCAGTACTTC.

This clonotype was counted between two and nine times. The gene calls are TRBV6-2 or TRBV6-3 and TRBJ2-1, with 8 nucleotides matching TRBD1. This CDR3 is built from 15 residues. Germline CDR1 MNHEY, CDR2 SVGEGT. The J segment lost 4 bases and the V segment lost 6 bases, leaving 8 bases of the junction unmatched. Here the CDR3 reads CASRGTGWSYNEQFF. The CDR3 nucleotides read TGTGCCAGCAGGGGGACAGGTTGGAGTTACAATGAGCAGTTCTTC.

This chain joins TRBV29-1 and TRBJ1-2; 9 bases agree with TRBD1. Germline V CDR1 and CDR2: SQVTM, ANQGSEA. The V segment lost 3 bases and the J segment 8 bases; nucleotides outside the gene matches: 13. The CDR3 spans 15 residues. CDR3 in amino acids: CSVEGTGSLWGGYTF. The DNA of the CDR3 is TGCAGCGTTGAGGGGACAGGGTCCTTATGGGGAGGCTACACCTTC.

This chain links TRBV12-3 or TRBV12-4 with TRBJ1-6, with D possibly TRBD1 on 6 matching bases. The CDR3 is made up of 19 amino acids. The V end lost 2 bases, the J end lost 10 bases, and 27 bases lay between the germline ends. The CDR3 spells CASSLSVGGGGGLSSPLHF. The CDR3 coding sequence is TGTGCCAGCAGTTTAAGTGTCGGCGGCGGTGGGGGCCTTAGCTCACCCCTCCACTTT.

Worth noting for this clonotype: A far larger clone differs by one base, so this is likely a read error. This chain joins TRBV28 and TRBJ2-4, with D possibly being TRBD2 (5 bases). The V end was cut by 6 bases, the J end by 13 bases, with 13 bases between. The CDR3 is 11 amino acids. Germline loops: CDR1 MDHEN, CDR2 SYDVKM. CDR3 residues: CASSPGGEQYF. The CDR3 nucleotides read TGTGCCAGCAGCCCAGGAGGTGAGCAGTACTTC.

The CDR3 DNA is TGTGCCAGCAGCTTAAATCACAGGGGGGAAGAGACCCAGTACTTC. This sequence encodes CASSLNHRGEETQYF. V is TRBV7-2 and J is TRBJ2-5; 8 bases map to TRBD1. The CDR3 has 15 residues. CDR1 and CDR2 from the germline V gene are SGHTA and FQGNSA. V lost 2 bases and J lost 3; bases outside the gene matches: 5.

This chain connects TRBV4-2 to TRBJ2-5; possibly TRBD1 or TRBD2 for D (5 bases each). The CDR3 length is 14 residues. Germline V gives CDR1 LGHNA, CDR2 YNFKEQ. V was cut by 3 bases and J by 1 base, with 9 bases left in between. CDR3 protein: CASSQDGTQETQYF. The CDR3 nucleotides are TGTGCCAGCAGCCAGGACGGGACCCAAGAGACCCAGTACTTC.

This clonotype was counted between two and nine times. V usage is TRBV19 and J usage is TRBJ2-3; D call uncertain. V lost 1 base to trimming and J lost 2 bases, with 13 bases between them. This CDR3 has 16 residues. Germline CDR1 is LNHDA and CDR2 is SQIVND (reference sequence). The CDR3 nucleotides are TGTGCCAGTAGTATAGGACTCCGGCGGTTCACAGATACGCAGTATTTT. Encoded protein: CASSIGLRRFTDTQYF.

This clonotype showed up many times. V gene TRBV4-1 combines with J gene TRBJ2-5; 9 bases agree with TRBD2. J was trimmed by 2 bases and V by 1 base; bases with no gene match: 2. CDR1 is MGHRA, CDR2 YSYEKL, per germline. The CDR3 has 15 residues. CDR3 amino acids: CASSQVAGGQETQYF. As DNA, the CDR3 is TGCGCCAGCAGCCAAGTTGCGGGGGGGCAAGAGACCCAGTACTTC.

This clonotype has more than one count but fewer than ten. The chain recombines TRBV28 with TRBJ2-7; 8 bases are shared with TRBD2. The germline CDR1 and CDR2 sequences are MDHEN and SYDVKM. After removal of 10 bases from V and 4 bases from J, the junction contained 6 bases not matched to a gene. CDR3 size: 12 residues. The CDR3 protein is CAIGLANYEQYF. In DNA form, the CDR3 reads TGTGCCATCGGACTAGCCAATTACGAGCAGTACTTC.

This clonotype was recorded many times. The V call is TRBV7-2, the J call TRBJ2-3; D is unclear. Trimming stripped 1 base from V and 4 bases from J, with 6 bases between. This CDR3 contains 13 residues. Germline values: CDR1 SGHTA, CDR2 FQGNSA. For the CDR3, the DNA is TGTGCCAGCAGCTTAGGGCCCCCAGATACGCAGTATTTT. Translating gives CASSLGPPDTQYF.

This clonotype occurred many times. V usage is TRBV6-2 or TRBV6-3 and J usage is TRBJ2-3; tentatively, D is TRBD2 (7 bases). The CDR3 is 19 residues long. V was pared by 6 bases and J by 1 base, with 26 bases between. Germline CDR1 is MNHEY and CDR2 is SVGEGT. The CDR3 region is CASSQVGGAVIVGTDTQYF. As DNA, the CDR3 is TGTGCCAGCAGCCAAGTAGGGGGGGCCGTAATTGTGGGCACAGATACGCAGTATTTT.

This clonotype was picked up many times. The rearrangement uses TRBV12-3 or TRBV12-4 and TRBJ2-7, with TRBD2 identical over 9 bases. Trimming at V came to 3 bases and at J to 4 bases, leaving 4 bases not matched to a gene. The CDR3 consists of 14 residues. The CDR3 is CASSLERGVYEQYF. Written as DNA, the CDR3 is TGTGCCAGCAGTTTGGAGCGGGGGGTATACGAGCAGTACTTC.

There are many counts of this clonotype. The CDR3: CASSTKLAGARTDTQYF. In DNA, the CDR3 is TGTGCCAGTAGTACTAAACTAGCGGGAGCCCGCACAGATACGCAGTATTTT. This chain uses TRBV19 with TRBJ2-3; TRBD2 matches 11 bases. Trimming took 4 bases from V and 1 from J; bases not matched to a gene: 7. Per germline, CDR1 LNHDA and CDR2 SQIVND (reference sequence). There are 17 residues in the CDR3.

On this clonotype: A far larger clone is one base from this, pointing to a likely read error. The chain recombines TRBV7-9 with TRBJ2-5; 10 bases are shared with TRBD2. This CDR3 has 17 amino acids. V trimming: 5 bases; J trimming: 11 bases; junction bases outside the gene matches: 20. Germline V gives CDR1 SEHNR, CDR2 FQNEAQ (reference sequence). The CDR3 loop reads CASSPRLAGNPYNEQYF. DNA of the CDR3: TGTGCCAGCAGCCCGCGACTAGCGGGCAATCCCTACAATGAGCAGTACTTC.

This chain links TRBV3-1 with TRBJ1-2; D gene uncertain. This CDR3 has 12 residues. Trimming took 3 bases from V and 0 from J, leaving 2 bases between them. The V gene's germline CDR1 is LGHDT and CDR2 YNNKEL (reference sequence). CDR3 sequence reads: CASSQTNYGYTF. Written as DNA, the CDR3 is TGTGCCAGCAGCCAGACTAACTATGGCTACACCTTC.

The CDR3 DNA sequence: TGTGCTAGTGGTTTGAACCAAGGGACTAGCGGGCCCCCCACAGATACGCAGTATTTT. It yields the protein CASGLNQGTSGPPTDTQYF. The V call is TRBV12-5, the J call TRBJ2-3, with TRBD2 matching over 12 bases. The junction had 11 bases not matched to a gene; V was cut back by 2 bases and J by 2 bases. The CDR3 consists of 19 residues. The germline V gene encodes CDR1 LGHNT and CDR2 FRNRAP.

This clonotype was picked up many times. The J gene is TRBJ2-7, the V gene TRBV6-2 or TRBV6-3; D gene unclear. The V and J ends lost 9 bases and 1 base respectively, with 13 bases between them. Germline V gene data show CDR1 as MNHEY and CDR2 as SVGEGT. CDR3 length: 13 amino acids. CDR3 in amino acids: CASSSVLSYEQYF. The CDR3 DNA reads TGTGCCAGTTCTTCGGTATTGTCCTACGAGCAGTACTTC.

CDR3 in DNA: TGTGCCAGCTCACCGGTGAACAGGGGCCACGAGCAGTACTTC. This gives the protein CASSPVNRGHEQYF. The chain carries TRBV18 and TRBJ2-7; 7 bases are a match to TRBD1. The CDR3 loop spans 14 amino acids. Looked up from germline, CDR1 is KGHSH and CDR2 is LQKENI. V lost 3 bases to trimming and J lost 5 bases; unmatched junction nucleotides: 7.

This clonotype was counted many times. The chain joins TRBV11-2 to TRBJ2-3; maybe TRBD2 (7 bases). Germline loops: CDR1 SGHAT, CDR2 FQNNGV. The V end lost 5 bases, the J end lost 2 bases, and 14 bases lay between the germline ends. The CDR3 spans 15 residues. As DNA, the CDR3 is TGTGCCAGCAGCCCCTGGGGGGGCCCCACAGATACGCAGTATTTT. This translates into CASSPWGGPTDTQYF.